Many counts were recorded for the clone carrying this TCR beta chain. Amplified material comprised TCR beta CDR3 regions derived from RNA transcripts. Second-round multiplex PCR came after first-round RT-PCR with HTBI primers. TCRdb fed the multiplex PCR reads into MiXCR, producing one record per CDR3 protein. In the table there are under 800,000 distinct CDR3 sequences, about 24% of which are singletons. This record comes from a study of Graves' ophthalmopathy and Graves' hyperthyroidism. CDR3 size: 14 residues. Deletions cut 5 bases from V and 2 bases from J, with 13 bases between. This sequence originates from a woman aged 18 to 35 with stable Graves' hyperthyroidism. Some clones in this sample may be carry-over from other donors' samples. This chain links TRBV12-3 or TRBV12-4 with TRBJ2-7; tentatively, D is TRBD2 (5 bases). Sequencing input: peripheral blood. Here the CDR3 reads CASSHGGEAYEQYF. The CDR3 bases are TGTGCCAGCAGTCACGGAGGAGAAGCCTACGAGCAGTACTTC.